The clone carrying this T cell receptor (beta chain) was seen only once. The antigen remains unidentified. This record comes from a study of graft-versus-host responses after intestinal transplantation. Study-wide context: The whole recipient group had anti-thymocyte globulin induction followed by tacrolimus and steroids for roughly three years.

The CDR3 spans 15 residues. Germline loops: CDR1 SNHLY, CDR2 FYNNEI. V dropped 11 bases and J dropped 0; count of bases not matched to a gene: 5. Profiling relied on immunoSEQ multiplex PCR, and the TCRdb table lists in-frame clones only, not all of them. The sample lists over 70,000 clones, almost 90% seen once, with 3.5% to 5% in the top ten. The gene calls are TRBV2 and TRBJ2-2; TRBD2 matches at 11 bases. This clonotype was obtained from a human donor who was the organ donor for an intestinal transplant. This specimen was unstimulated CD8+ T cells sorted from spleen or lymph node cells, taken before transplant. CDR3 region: CASLAGGPNTGELFF. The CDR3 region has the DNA TGTGCCTCCTTAGCGGGGGGGCCGAACACCGGGGAGCTGTTTTTT.